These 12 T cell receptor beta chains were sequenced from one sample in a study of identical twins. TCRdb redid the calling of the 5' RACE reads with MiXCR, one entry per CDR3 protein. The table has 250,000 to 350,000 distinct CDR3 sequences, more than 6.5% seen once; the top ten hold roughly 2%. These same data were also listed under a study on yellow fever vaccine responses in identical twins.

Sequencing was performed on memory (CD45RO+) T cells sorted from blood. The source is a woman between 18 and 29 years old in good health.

For the CDR3, the DNA is TGCAGTGCTAGAGAGGGGAGGGGACTAGCGGGGAGTACGCAGTATTTT. Encoded protein: CSAREGRGLAGSTQYF. This chain connects TRBV20-1 to TRBJ2-3; 13 nucleotides line up with TRBD2. Germline lookup yields CDR1 DFQATT and CDR2 SNEGSKA (reference sequence). The CDR3 runs to 16 residues. J was trimmed by 8 bases and V by 0 bases; bases with no gene match: 8.

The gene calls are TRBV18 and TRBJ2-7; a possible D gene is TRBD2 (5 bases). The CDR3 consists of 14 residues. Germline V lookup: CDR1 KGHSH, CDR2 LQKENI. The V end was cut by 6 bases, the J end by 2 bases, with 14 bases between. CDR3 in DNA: TGTGCCAGCTCCCCCGTAGTCGGGACCTACGAGCAGTACTTC. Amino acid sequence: CASSPVVGTYEQYF.

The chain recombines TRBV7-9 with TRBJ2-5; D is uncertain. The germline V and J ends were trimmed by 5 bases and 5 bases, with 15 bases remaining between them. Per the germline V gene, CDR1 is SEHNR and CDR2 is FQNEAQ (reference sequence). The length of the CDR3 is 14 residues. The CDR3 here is CASSPYLEPETQYF. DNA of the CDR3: TGTGCCAGCAGCCCCTATTTGGAACCCGAGACCCAGTACTTC.

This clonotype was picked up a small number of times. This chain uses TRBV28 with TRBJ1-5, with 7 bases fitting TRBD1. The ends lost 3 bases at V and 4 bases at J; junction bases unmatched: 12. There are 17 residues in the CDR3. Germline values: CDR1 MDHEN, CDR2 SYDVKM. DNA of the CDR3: TGTGCCAGCAGTTTTGGCAAGGGTCCAGGGGGGAATCAGCCCCAGCATTTT. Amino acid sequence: CASSFGKGPGGNQPQHF.

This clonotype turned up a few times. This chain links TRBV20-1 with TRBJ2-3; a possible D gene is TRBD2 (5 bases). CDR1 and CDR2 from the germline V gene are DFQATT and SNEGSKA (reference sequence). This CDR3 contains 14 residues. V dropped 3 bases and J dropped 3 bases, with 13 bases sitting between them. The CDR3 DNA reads TGCAGTGCTAGGGAAGGTCCGGGGACAGATACGCAGTATTTT. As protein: CSAREGPGTDTQYF.

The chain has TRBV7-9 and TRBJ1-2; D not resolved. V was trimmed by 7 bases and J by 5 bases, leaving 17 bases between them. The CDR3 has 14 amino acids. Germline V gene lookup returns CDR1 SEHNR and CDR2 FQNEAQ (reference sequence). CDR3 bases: TGTGCCAGCATTGCCCCGCAAGGGCTATATGGCTACACCTTC. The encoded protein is CASIAPQGLYGYTF.

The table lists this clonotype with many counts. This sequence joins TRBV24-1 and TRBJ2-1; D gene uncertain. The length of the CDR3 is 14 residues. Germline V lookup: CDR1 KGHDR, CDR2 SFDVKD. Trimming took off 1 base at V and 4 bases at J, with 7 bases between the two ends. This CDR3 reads CATSDLGPYNEQFF. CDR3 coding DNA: TGTGCCACCAGTGATTTAGGCCCTTACAATGAGCAGTTCTTC.

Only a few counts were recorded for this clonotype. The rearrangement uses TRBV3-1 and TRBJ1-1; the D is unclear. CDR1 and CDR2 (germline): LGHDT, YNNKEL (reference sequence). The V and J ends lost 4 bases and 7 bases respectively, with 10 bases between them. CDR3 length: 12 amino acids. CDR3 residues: CASSLDTYEAFF. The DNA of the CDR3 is TGTGCCAGCAGCCTAGACACGTATGAAGCTTTCTTT.

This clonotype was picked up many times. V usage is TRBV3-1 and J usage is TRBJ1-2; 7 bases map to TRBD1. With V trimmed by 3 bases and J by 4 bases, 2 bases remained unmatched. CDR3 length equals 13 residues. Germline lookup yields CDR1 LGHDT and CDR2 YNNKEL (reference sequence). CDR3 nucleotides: TGTGCCAGCAGCCAGGGGACAGTCTATGGCTACACCTTC. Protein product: CASSQGTVYGYTF.

The CDR3 DNA reads TGCAGTGCTAAGAGGTATAGCACAGATACGCAGTATTTT. Translated, it gives CSAKRYSTDTQYF. V is TRBV20-1 and J is TRBJ2-3; D gene uncertain. The CDR3 has 13 residues. From germline, CDR1 is DFQATT and CDR2 SNEGSKA (reference sequence). V dropped 4 bases and J dropped 0 bases, with 8 bases sitting between them.

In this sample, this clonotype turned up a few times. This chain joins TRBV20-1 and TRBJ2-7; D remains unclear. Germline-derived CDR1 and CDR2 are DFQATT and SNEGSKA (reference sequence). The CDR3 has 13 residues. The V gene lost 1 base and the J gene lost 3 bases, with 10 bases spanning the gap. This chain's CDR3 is CSARGKNLYEQYV. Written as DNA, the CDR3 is TGCAGTGCTAGAGGGAAGAACCTCTACGAGCAGTACGTC.

As DNA, the CDR3 is TGTGCCAGCAGCAATACAGGACGGCCCTACGAGCAGTACTTC. It translates to CASSNTGRPYEQYF. The chain carries TRBV6-1 and TRBJ2-7; a possible D gene is TRBD1 (5 bases). The V gene's germline CDR1 is MNHNS and CDR2 SASEGT. This CDR3 is built from 14 residues. V shed 6 bases and J shed 2 bases, with 14 bases lying between them.